What follows are 3 T cell receptor delta chains derived from one specimen sequenced in a study of DNA immune sequencing with unique molecular identifiers. A 32-plex genomic DNA assay used primers for all 8 TRDV and 4 TRDJ genes. A 12-nucleotide UMI was added during approximately 3 barcoding PCR cycles before adapter PCR. TCRdb called clones from the multiplex PCR reads again using CATT. The sample contains over 550 delta-chain clones, roughly 9.8% of which appear only once. The sequenced material came from gamma-delta T cells from PBMCs. The receptors were gathered from a human donor in good health.

By share, this clone ranks as large. V gene TRDV2 combines with J gene TRDJ1; a possible D gene is TRDD3 (6 bases). The CDR3 loop spans 20 amino acids. The V end was cut by 3 bases, the J end by 5 bases, with 33 bases between. CDR1 is GEAIGNYY, CDR2 EKD, per germline. The CDR3 DNA reads TGTGCCTGTGACCTCGTCTCCCCCCACGGGACTCTGGGGACGCGGGATAAACTCATCTTT. This sequence encodes CACDLVSPHGTLGTRDKLIF.

This clone showed up just a few times. A far larger clone is only one base removed, so a read error is likely. V is TRDV2 and J is TRDJ3; TRDD3 matches 8 bases. The CDR3 has 18 residues. Trimming removed 3 bases from V and 1 base from J; junction bases left unmatched: 7. The germline CDR1 and CDR2 sequences are GEAIGNYY and EKD. The CDR3 DNA reads as TGTGCCTGTGACCCCACTGGGGGCACTTCCTGGGACACCCGACAGATGTTTTTC. Its translation: CACDPTGGTSWDTRQMFF.

Sample share makes this clone large (0.1 to 1%). The V call is TRDV2, the J call TRDJ1, with 12 positions matching TRDD3. Germline values: CDR1 GEAIGNYY, CDR2 EKD. CDR3 length: 18 residues. The V and J ends lost 3 bases and 3 bases, in that order; junction bases with no gene match: 13. CDR3 protein: CACDSLLTGGYISDKLIF. CDR3 nucleotide sequence: TGTGCCTGTGACTCACTACTCACTGGGGGATACATATCCGATAAACTCATCTTT.